This T cell receptor (beta chain) comes out of a study of blood T cells in healthy people across ages (dated by TCRdb to between 2014 and 2017). Turning to the overall study: In model experiments, template switching captured about one uniquely barcoded TCR beta cDNA molecule for every two T cells. To avoid experimental bias, donors of different ages were spread randomly across the sequencing lanes. For two donors (one aged 18 to 30 and one aged 80 or older), the study analyzed two additional independent replicas of 1 million unique cDNA reads from the same blood draw. Donors were grouped into four age groups: young (average roughly 16 years), middle-aged (roughly 37), aged (approximately 67) and long-lived (around 80). The study measured age-related changes in TCR beta repertoire diversity using deep sequencing normalized with unique cDNA molecular identifiers.

Comments on this clonotype: No antigen is known for it. One base away there is no much larger clone; base qualities are not given.

The germline V gene encodes CDR1 SGHTA and CDR2 FQGNSA. The cysteine opens and the phenylalanine closes a CDR3 of 14 amino acids. Only CDR3 DNA is held: 42 bases, read in frame from base 1. V drops 1 base and J drops 4 bases, leaving 8 bases in between. Broader findings and caveats from the paper: Estimates of total diversity based on one million sequenced T cells were considered lower bounds and underestimates. Because the CMV infection status of the donors was unknown, age-related changes in expanded clonotypes may potentially have been confounded. Bulk unsorted PBMC profiling prevented conclusive comparison of naive and antigen-experienced compartments. As age increased, observed TCR beta diversity per million T cells dropped in a roughly linear way, and a significant reduction was already evident by age 40. Observed TCR beta diversity correlated strongly with the percentage of naive T cells measured by flow cytometry. Compared with the aged group, the long-lived group had more naive CD4+ T cells, fewer expanded clones and increased TCR diversity, a pattern suggesting age selection.

Donors were a few dozen systemically healthy Caucasian individuals from Russia aged roughly 6 to 95 years. Approximately 9.7 milliliters of peripheral blood were drawn from each donor into EDTA-treated Vacutainer tubes. Ficoll-Paque density-gradient centrifugation was used to isolate PBMCs, with at least 7 million obtained per sample. Total RNA, at least 6 micrograms per sample, was extracted from PBMCs with Trizol reagent. Naive CD45RAhigh/CD27high T cell percentages were measured by flow cytometry on a PBMC aliquot from every donor. Libraries were made using 5' RACE. The sample was run on an Illumina HiSeq 2500. A second PCR of roughly 7 to 11 cycles was performed with a sample-barcoded 5' primer and a J-beta primer mix. A template-switch 5' adaptor carrying 12 random nucleotides introduced a unique molecular identifier onto each TCR beta cDNA molecule. Each sample yielded at least 3 million CDR3-containing paired-end reads. First-strand cDNA was synthesized from all RNA with the Mint cDNA synthesis kit, primed by a TRBC-specific oligonucleotide. Following uracil-DNA glycosylase treatment, a first 18-cycle PCR with universal primers M1SS and BC2_uni_R was performed on all cDNA. Turning to the authors' computational methods: For normalization, 1 million high-quality reads were randomly selected from each sample, with every read carrying a distinct molecular identifier. Reads sharing molecular identifiers were discarded rather than binned into consensus sequences. CDR3 identification, clonotype clustering and error correction used MiTCR with a Q25 quality threshold and the strictest error-elimination algorithm. A nonparametric unseen species model using Euler transformation provided a lower-bound estimate of total TCR beta diversity. TCRdb reworked the public reads: Q25 trimming with fastp, MiXCR clone assembly, productive beta chains retained. Entries that share a CDR3 protein sequence are merged under the most common genes and DNA. These V and J calls derive from TCRdb rather than the authors' analysis. In this sample the table shows under 950,000 distinct CDR3 sequences, 22% of which occur a single time. The leading ten clones occupy 22% of the sample.

The receptor chain draws on TRBV7-2 and TRBJ1-3, with an unclear D gene assignment. The TCR was taken from a man aged 65 to 79 in good health. The sample taken for sequencing was blood. CDR3 region: CASSLGIAGNTIYF. The nucleotides read TGTGCCAGCAGCTTAGGGATCGCGGGAAACACCATATATTTT.